The rows below give T cell receptor beta chains drawn from one sample of a study of OX40 agonist ivuxolimab in advanced cancers. TCRdb keeps only in-frame clones here, not all; method: immunoSEQ multiplex PCR. The sample consists of about 100,000 clones, 91% of them appearing once. The material was CD4+ or CD8+ T cells sorted from blood, obtained in a trial of the OX40 agonist ivuxolimab. The receptors come from an adult with an advanced solid tumor such as melanoma, head and neck, liver or kidney cancer. Each CDR3 is given with its conserved first and last residue. The D gene is left open where the match is weak. Clone size, where shown, is once, few, many, or a class for clones that have expanded.

v_call	d_call	j_call	clone_size	cdr3_aa	cdr3_nt
TRBV9	.	TRBJ2-7	few	CASSPRVRGGQGSSYEQYF	TGTGCCAGCAGCCCCCGAGTTCGGGGTGGGCAGGGGTCTTCCTACGAGCAGTACTTC
TRBV6-5	.	TRBJ2-7	.	CASSYQASTYEQYF	TGTGCCAGCAGTTACCAAGCGTCGACCTACGAGCAGTACTTC
TRBV7-2	TRBD1	TRBJ2-1	.	CASSPGTGGRNEQFF	TGTGCCAGCAGCCCTGGGACAGGGGGCCGTAATGAGCAGTTCTTC
TRBV19	TRBD2	TRBJ2-3	.	CASSIRGVGRSTDTQYF	TGTGCCAGTAGTATACGGGGGGTAGGGCGGAGCACAGATACGCAGTATTTT
TRBV20-1	.	TRBJ2-1	.	CSATWFNEQFF	TGCAGTGCTACCTGGTTCAATGAGCAGTTCTTC
TRBV28	.	TRBJ1-1	.	CASSLRGGGNTEAFF	TGTGCCAGCAGTTTGAGGGGCGGGGGGAACACTGAAGCTTTCTTT
TRBV2	.	TRBJ1-4	.	CASRVAGRYEKLFF	TGTGCCAGCAGGGTCGCGGGGAGGTATGAAAAACTGTTTTTT
TRBV6-6	TRBD2	TRBJ2-3	.	CASSQGLVGITDTQYF	TGTGCCAGCAGTCAGGGACTAGTAGGGATCACAGATACGCAGTATTTT
TRBV9	.	TRBJ1-3	.	CASSADSLSGNTIYF	TGTGCCAGCAGCGCCGACAGTCTTTCGGGAAACACCATATATTTT
TRBV7-6	.	TRBJ1-1	.	CASSVGGRNTEAFF	TGTGCCAGCAGCGTGGGGGGCAGGAACACTGAAGCTTTCTTT
TRBV2	TRBD2	TRBJ2-7	.	CASSGDQRGIYEQYF	TGTGCCAGCAGTGGAGACCAGCGGGGGATCTACGAGCAGTACTTC
TRBV5-1	TRBD2	TRBJ2-1	.	CASSSGLADLEQFF	TGCGCCAGCAGCTCGGGACTAGCTGACCTTGAGCAGTTCTTC
TRBV2	.	TRBJ2-2	.	CASSTSRGNTGELFF	TGTGCCAGCAGCACATCCAGGGGGAACACCGGGGAGCTGTTTTTT
TRBV7-6	.	TRBJ2-7	.	CASSLGVGWTYEQYF	TGTGCCAGCAGCTTAGGGGTAGGCTGGACCTACGAGCAGTACTTC
TRBV28	.	TRBJ2-7	.	CASIGSWGVNEQYF	TGTGCCAGCATAGGTTCATGGGGGGTAAACGAGCAGTACTTC
TRBV6-5	TRBD1	TRBJ1-4	.	CASRTGDEKLFF	TGTGCCAGCAGGACAGGGGACGAAAAACTGTTTTTT
TRBV10-3	TRBD1	TRBJ1-3	.	CAISNPRDSLRGNTIYF	TGTGCCATCAGCAATCCTCGGGACAGTTTGAGAGGAAACACCATATATTTT
TRBV6-5	TRBD1	TRBJ2-2	.	CASSSRGPDTGELFF	TGTGCCAGCAGTTCCAGGGGGCCGGACACCGGGGAGCTGTTTTTT
TRBV7-3	TRBD1	TRBJ2-2	.	CASSLIRSGTATGELFF	TGTGCCAGCAGCTTAATACGTTCAGGGACAGCCACCGGGGAGCTGTTTTTT
TRBV11-2	TRBD1	TRBJ1-2	few	CASSLVQGANDYGYTF	TGTGCCAGCAGCTTAGTACAGGGGGCGAATGACTATGGCTACACCTTC
TRBV27	.	TRBJ2-7	few	CASKFSSQDPYEQYF	TGTGCCAGCAAGTTTAGCTCGCAGGACCCCTACGAGCAGTACTTC
TRBV18	.	TRBJ1-5	.	CASSPVPAGINQPQHF	TGTGCCAGCTCACCAGTTCCGGCAGGCATCAATCAGCCCCAGCATTTT
TRBV18	.	TRBJ1-5	.	CASSQGRNQPQHF	TGTGCCAGCTCCCAGGGCCGCAATCAGCCCCAGCATTTT
TRBV19	.	TRBJ1-1	.	CASSYRFNTEAFF	TGTGCCAGTAGTTACAGGTTCAACACTGAAGCTTTCTTT
TRBV28	.	TRBJ1-5	.	CASRNINQPQHF	TGTGCCAGCAGAAATATAAATCAGCCCCAGCATTTT
TRBV6-6	.	TRBJ1-1	.	CASTQVENTEAFF	TGTGCCAGCACCCAAGTGGAAAACACTGAAGCTTTCTTT
TRBV10-3	.	TRBJ1-2	.	CATKGEGDGYTF	TGTGCCACTAAGGGGGAAGGGGATGGCTACACCTTC
TRBV28	.	TRBJ1-3	.	CASRRTASGNTIYF	TGTGCCAGCAGGCGGACAGCCTCTGGAAACACCATATATTTT
TRBV30	.	TRBJ2-1	.	CAWSVGLYNEQFF	TGTGCCTGGAGTGTTGGGCTCTACAATGAGCAGTTCTTC
TRBV6-6	TRBD1	TRBJ2-7	.	CASSYRTGSQEQYF	TGTGCCAGCAGTTACCGGACAGGGTCGCAGGAGCAGTACTTC
TRBV28	.	TRBJ1-1	.	CASSFGGNTEAFF	TGTGCCAGCAGTTTCGGGGGGAACACTGAAGCTTTCTTT
TRBV18	.	TRBJ1-5	.	CASSPRTGSYQPQHF	TGTGCCAGCTCACCTAGAACAGGGAGCTATCAGCCCCAGCATTTT
TRBV6-6	TRBD2	TRBJ2-7	.	CASSYSFAGGAYEQYF	TGTGCCAGCAGTTACTCGTTTGCGGGAGGCGCCTACGAGCAGTACTTC
TRBV18	TRBD1	TRBJ1-1	.	CASSPQQGDAEAFF	TGTGCCAGCTCACCGCAGCAGGGGGACGCTGAAGCTTTCTTT
TRBV27	TRBD2	TRBJ2-7	.	CASALPRTSGRYEQYF	TGTGCCAGCGCTCTGCCCCGGACTAGCGGGAGATACGAGCAGTACTTC
TRBV28	TRBD2	TRBJ2-3	.	CASSSIRLAGGLQYF	TGTGCCAGCAGTTCCATTCGACTAGCGGGAGGGCTGCAGTATTTT
TRBV9	TRBD2	TRBJ2-5	.	CASSASGGETQYF	TGTGCCAGCAGCGCCAGCGGGGGAGAGACCCAGTACTTC
TRBV4-1	.	TRBJ1-5	.	CASSPQGEGGFQPQHF	TGCGCCAGCAGCCCTCAAGGGGAGGGGGGCTTTCAGCCCCAGCATTTT
TRBV28	.	TRBJ1-2	.	CASTIGDNYGYTF	TGTGCCAGCACCATCGGGGATAACTATGGCTACACCTTC
TRBV5-4	.	TRBJ2-5	.	CASSSLTRTVQETQYF	TGTGCCAGCAGCTCCTTGACTAGGACGGTCCAAGAGACCCAGTACTTC
TRBV14	TRBD2	TRBJ2-1	.	CASSQTSGSPYNEQFF	TGTGCCAGCAGCCAAACTAGCGGGAGTCCCTACAATGAGCAGTTCTTC
TRBV2	TRBD2	TRBJ2-5	.	CASSGEGGKTQYF	TGTGCCAGCAGTGGAGAGGGAGGGAAGACCCAGTACTTC
TRBV7-6	.	TRBJ1-2	.	CASSLAAGSSYTF	TGTGCCAGCAGCTTAGCGGCGGGTAGTAGCTACACCTTC
TRBV7-9	.	TRBJ2-1	.	CASTHRDPKQFF	TGTGCCAGCACCCACCGGGACCCGAAGCAGTTCTTC
TRBV5-4	.	TRBJ2-1	.	CASSWVADNEQFF	TGTGCCAGCAGCTGGGTAGCGGACAATGAGCAGTTCTTC
TRBV28	.	TRBJ1-5	.	CAAQTPGVSNQPQHF	TGTGCCGCCCAGACCCCCGGGGTGAGCAATCAGCCCCAGCATTTT
TRBV28	.	TRBJ1-5	.	CASRESYNQPQHF	TGTGCCAGCAGAGAAAGCTACAACCAGCCCCAGCATTTT
TRBV27	.	TRBJ1-1	few	CASSPLWGRAFF	TGTGCCAGCAGTCCACTCTGGGGGCGGGCTTTCTTT
TRBV5-6	.	TRBJ2-1	.	CASSEAMQQFF	TGTGCCAGCAGTGAGGCCATGCAGCAGTTCTTC
TRBV28	TRBD1	TRBJ2-7	.	CASSLYRGRSEQYF	TGTGCCAGCAGTTTATACAGGGGACGCTCTGAGCAGTACTTC